This T cell receptor beta chain was captured by sequencing in a study of early T cells in non-severe SARS-CoV-2 infection. TCRdb fed the 5' RACE reads into MiXCR, producing one record per CDR3 protein. The sample gives around 80,000 distinct CDR3 sequences, roughly 12% of which show up once; approximately 3.6% is in the top ten. The length of the CDR3 is 14 residues. Trimming pared 3 bases from V and 6 bases from J, leaving 12 bases between. The V gene's germline CDR1 is SNHLY and CDR2 FYNNEI. Sequencing used whole blood. The receptor comes from an adult who was a healthcare worker with PCR-confirmed SARS-CoV-2 infection or an uninfected control (not recorded which). V and J are TRBV2 and TRBJ1-5; D may be TRBD1 (5 bases). The CDR3 DNA follows: TGTGCCAGCAGTGACGGGGGAGCGGGTCAGCCCCAGCATTTT. It specifies CASSDGGAGQPQHF. The full variable domain, its missing parts supplied by reference TRBV2 and TRBJ1-5, is EPEVTQTPSHQVTQMGQEVILRCVPISNHLYFYWYRQILGQKVEFLVSFYNNEISEKSEIFDDQFSVERPDGSNFTLKIRSTKLEDSAMYFCASSDGGAGQPQHFGDGTRLSIL.